Listed here are 27 T cell receptor beta chains from one sample, sequenced in a study of vaccination and CD4 T cells after COVID-19. These receptors' targets are unknown. The time point is: late sampling 161 to 241 days after vaccination in a few convalescent patients. As to treatment: roughly ten-day PBMC culture with coronavirus spike peptide pools or control peptides (ViraFEST assay). Sequencing of DNA taken from cultured CD4+ T cells relied on the Oncomine TCR Beta short-read assay. TCRdb ran MiXCR on the PCR reads and lists one entry per CDR3 protein. The data show about 24,000 distinct CDR3 sequences, with about two fifths seen just once and 4.1% held by the top ten. The sequenced sample was CD4+ T cells from blood, cultured in vitro, obtained about 7 months after SARS-CoV-2 vaccination. Receptor source: a human donor who had recovered from COVID-19.

This chain uses TRBV29-1 with TRBJ1-1, with D possibly being TRBD1 (5 bases). Germline CDR1 SQVTM, CDR2 ANQGSEA. This CDR3 has 13 residues. Between the trimmed V and J ends, which lost 2 bases and 3 bases, there was a span of 10 bases. The CDR3: CSVERATDTEAFF. DNA of the CDR3: TGCAGCGTTGAACGCGCGACAGACACTGAAGCTTTCTTT. The variable domain in full, completed from reference TRBV29-1 and TRBJ1-1, reads SAVISQKPSRDICQRGTSLTIQCQVDSQVTMMFWYRQQPGQSLTLIATANQGSEATYESGFVIDKFPISRPNLTFSTLTVSNMSPEDSSIYLCSVERATDTEAFFGQGTRLTVV.

There are a few counts of this clonotype. The chain recombines TRBV6-1 with TRBJ2-7, with D unclear. Germline V lookup: CDR1 MNHNS, CDR2 SASEGT. The V gene lost 3 bases and the J gene lost 3 bases, with 9 bases spanning the gap. This CDR3 has 13 amino acids. Here the CDR3 reads CASSDYSNYEQYF. The CDR3 DNA reads as TGTGCCAGCAGTGATTACAGTAACTACGAGCAGTACTTC.

V gene TRBV20-1 combines with J gene TRBJ2-1, with no clear D. Looked up from germline, CDR1 is DFQATT and CDR2 is SNEGSKA (reference sequence). The V gene lost 5 bases and the J gene lost 5 bases, with 10 bases spanning the gap. CDR3 size: 12 residues. DNA of the CDR3: TGCAGTGCTCGGTCTGGCAACAATGAGCAGTTCTTC. Its protein product is CSARSGNNEQFF.

This clonotype has just a few counts. The chain is built from TRBV7-9 and TRBJ2-2; D uncertain. This CDR3 comprises 13 residues. The V end lost 2 bases, the J end lost 2 bases, and 3 bases lay between the germline ends. Germline V gene sequence: CDR1 SEHNR, CDR2 FQNEAQ (reference sequence). The CDR3 sequence is CASSLRNTGELFF. CDR3 in DNA: TGTGCCAGCAGCTTAAGAAACACCGGGGAGCTGTTTTTT.

The J gene is TRBJ2-6, the V gene TRBV21-1; TRBD1, the table's D call, was not compared with the DNA. TRBV21-1 is shown as a pseudogene. The length of the CDR3 is 16 residues. CDR3 region: CASSRDRGSGANVLTF. In DNA form, the CDR3 reads TGTGCCAGCAGCCGGGACAGGGGATCTGGGGCCAACGTCCTGACTTTC.

The V call is TRBV24-1, the J call TRBJ2-5; a weak D match, TRBD2 (6 bases). This CDR3 region has 16 residues. V lost 4 bases to trimming and J lost 5 bases, with 19 bases between them. The V gene's germline CDR1 is KGHDR and CDR2 SFDVKD. CDR3 sequence: CATSDVGTGRPETQYF. CDR3 nucleotides: TGTGCCACCAGTGACGTCGGGACTGGTCGACCGGAGACCCAGTACTTC.

This clonotype showed up just a few times. The V gene is TRBV28, the J gene TRBJ1-2; 9 nucleotides match TRBD1. Germline V CDR1 and CDR2: MDHEN, SYDVKM. CDR3 size: 13 residues. Trimming at V came to 10 bases and at J to 3 bases, leaving 6 bases not matched to a gene. The CDR3 DNA is TGTGCCAACGACAGGGGGATTGACTATGGCTACACCTTC. As protein: CANDRGIDYGYTF.

V and J are TRBV20-1 and TRBJ2-3, with 7 positions matching TRBD2. CDR3 length equals 16 residues. V lost 0 bases, J lost 2 bases, and 8 bases stayed unmatched. Per germline, CDR1 DFQATT and CDR2 SNEGSKA (reference sequence). CDR3 in DNA: TGCAGTGCTAGAGACTCCTCTAGCGGATTCACAGATACGCAGTATTTT. Its translation is CSARDSSSGFTDTQYF.

J is TRBJ2-7 and V is TRBV6-2 or TRBV6-3; D gene ambiguous. Deletions cut 0 bases from V and 3 bases from J, with 3 bases between. This CDR3 spans 12 amino acids. Per the germline V gene, CDR1 is MNHEY and CDR2 is SVGEGT. The CDR3: CASSYSYYEQYF. CDR3 coding DNA: TGTGCCAGCAGTTACTCATACTACGAGCAGTACTTC.

The CDR3 protein is CASSPPGQPYNEQFF. CDR3 nucleotides: TGTGCCAGCAGCCCCCCCGGACAGCCTTACAATGAGCAGTTCTTC. This sequence joins TRBV7-9 and TRBJ2-1, with D possibly TRBD1 on 6 matching bases. V gave up 5 bases and J gave up 4 bases, with 15 bases separating them. The CDR3 consists of 15 residues. Germline V gene sequence: CDR1 SEHNR, CDR2 FQNEAQ (reference sequence).

This clonotype showed up just a few times. V and J are TRBV7-3 and TRBJ2-1; 7 bases fit TRBD2. With 2 bases clipped from V and 13 bases from J, the junction kept 8 bases outside the gene matches. CDR3 length: 13 residues. Germline assignment: CDR1 SGHTA and CDR2 FQGTGA. The CDR3 sequence: CASSLLGGGRQFF. The CDR3 DNA reads as TGTGCCAGCAGCTTATTGGGGGGAGGGCGACAGTTCTTC.

The chain carries TRBV20-1 and TRBJ1-2, with 11 bases matching TRBD1. Per the germline V gene, CDR1 is DFQATT and CDR2 is SNEGSKA (reference sequence). This CDR3 comprises 14 residues. The V gene end was trimmed by 1 base and the J gene end by 7 bases; junction bases not matched to a gene: 5. The CDR3 sequence is CSARVGQGASGYTF. CDR3 nucleotides: TGCAGTGCTAGAGTAGGACAGGGGGCATCTGGCTACACCTTC.

The chain recombines TRBV23-1 with TRBJ1-6; D remains ambiguous. TRBV23-1 is an ORF, and what it does is uncertain. The germline V and J ends were trimmed by 6 bases and 11 bases, with 11 bases remaining between them. The CDR3 sequence is 12 residues long. Written as DNA, the CDR3 is TGCGCCAGCAGGACCGGGGAGGCACCCCTCCACTTT. It yields the protein CASRTGEAPLHF.

J is TRBJ2-3 and V is TRBV6-1; no definite D call. Germline V lookup: CDR1 MNHNS, CDR2 SASEGT. V was shortened by 1 base and J by 3 bases, with 8 bases between the two germline ends. This CDR3 comprises 14 residues. The CDR3 spells CASSEVAGTDTQYF. CDR3 bases: TGTGCCAGCAGTGAAGTAGCTGGGACAGATACGCAGTATTTT.

DNA for the CDR3: TGCAGCGTTGCGGGAGCTAACCAAGAGACCCAGTACTTC. As protein: CSVAGANQETQYF. The chain has TRBV29-1 and TRBJ2-5; possible D gene TRBD2, 6 bases. Germline lookup yields CDR1 SQVTM and CDR2 ANQGSEA. The CDR3 runs 13 residues. V was shortened by 4 bases and J by 0 bases, with 9 bases between the two germline ends.

V is TRBV6-1 and J is TRBJ2-5; 8 nucleotides line up with TRBD1. The J segment lost 8 bases and the V segment lost 6 bases, leaving 5 bases of the junction unmatched. Germline V CDR1 and CDR2: MNHNS, SASEGT. This CDR3 has 12 amino acids. CDR3 in amino acids: CASRGQVETQYF. Written as DNA, the CDR3 is TGTGCCAGCAGGGGACAGGTAGAAACCCAGTACTTC.

This clonotype was seen only a few times. J is TRBJ1-6 and V is TRBV19; 9 nucleotides match TRBD1. This CDR3 is 14 amino acids long. The trim removed 5 bases at V and 9 bases at J, leaving 5 bases unmatched. CDR1 and CDR2 (germline): LNHDA, SQIVND (reference sequence). The CDR3 DNA follows: TGTGCCAGTAGTCTCCGGGACAGGGTTTCACCCCTCCACTTT. It specifies CASSLRDRVSPLHF.

This clonotype was recorded once. This chain uses TRBV4-1 with TRBJ2-7; D gene unclear. The V end was cut by 1 base, the J end by 2 bases, with 9 bases between. The CDR3 loop spans 14 amino acids. Germline CDR1 MGHRA, CDR2 YSYEKL. The CDR3 is CASSQGVLPYEQYF. CDR3 DNA: TGCGCCAGCAGCCAAGGAGTACTGCCCTACGAGCAGTACTTC.

V usage is TRBV19 and J usage is TRBJ1-5, with a weak D call TRBD1 (6 bases). CDR1 is LNHDA and CDR2 is SQIVND in the germline V gene (reference sequence). V lost 5 bases and J 4 bases, leaving 15 bases between the germline ends. This CDR3 contains 15 residues. CDR3 coding DNA: TGTGCCAGTAGTGTAACAGGGATCGGGAATCAGCCCCAGCATTTT. Its translation: CASSVTGIGNQPQHF.

The chain links TRBV19 to TRBJ2-5, with 11 bases identical to TRBD1. The V gene's germline CDR1 is LNHDA and CDR2 SQIVND (reference sequence). J was trimmed by 4 bases and V by 5 bases; bases with no gene match: 6. The CDR3 consists of 15 residues. The CDR3 DNA sequence: TGTGCCAGTAGTGCGGGACAGGGGGTTCGAGAGACCCAGTACTTC. This codes for CASSAGQGVRETQYF.

The V gene is TRBV20-1, the J gene TRBJ2-7; 12 bases agree with TRBD1. The CDR3 is made up of 14 amino acids. The ends lost 1 base at V and 7 bases at J; junction bases unmatched: 5. Germline loops: CDR1 DFQATT, CDR2 SNEGSKA (reference sequence). This CDR3 reads CSARVGQGAREQYF. The CDR3 DNA sequence: TGCAGTGCTAGAGTGGGACAGGGGGCTCGGGAGCAGTACTTC.

This clonotype was counted between two and nine times. One junction end disagrees with the germline gene, perhaps due to a read error. The V gene is TRBV15, the J gene TRBJ2-1; TRBD2 is a possible D gene (5 bases). The germline V gene has CDR1 LNHNV and CDR2 YYDKDF (reference sequence). The CDR3 contains 17 residues. The CDR3 sequence is CASSSMSNKKRIHEQFF. DNA for the CDR3: TGTGCCAGCAGCTCAATGTCGAATAAGAAGCGGATACATGAGCAGTTCTTC.

The V gene is TRBV28, the J gene TRBJ2-1; 11 bases are a match to TRBD2. Losses at the gene ends were 5 bases for V and 7 bases for J; bases not matched to a gene: 1. Germline CDR1 and CDR2: MDHEN and SYDVKM. The CDR3 is 13 amino acids. This chain's CDR3 is CASSRTSGNEQFF. CDR3 DNA sequence: TGTGCCAGCAGTCGGACTAGCGGGAATGAGCAGTTCTTC.

The chain joins TRBV28 to TRBJ2-5; D is undetermined. Germline V lookup: CDR1 MDHEN, CDR2 SYDVKM. The CDR3 is 12 amino acids. V was shortened by 5 bases and J by 4 bases, with 8 bases between the two germline ends. CDR3 nucleotide sequence: TGTGCCAGCAGTGGAGTTCCAGAGACCCAGTACTTC. Its protein product is CASSGVPETQYF.

CDR3 bases: TGTGCCAGCAGCTTACGGGGAGAGACCCAGTACTTC. Its protein is CASSLRGETQYF. V usage is TRBV11-2 and J usage is TRBJ2-5; tentatively, D is TRBD2 (5 bases). CDR1 is SGHAT and CDR2 is FQNNGV in the germline V gene. V lost 2 bases, J lost 4 bases, and 5 bases lay in between. This CDR3 spans 12 amino acids.

The chain carries TRBV15 and TRBJ2-7; D is unresolved. This CDR3 has 14 amino acids. Germline V CDR1 and CDR2: LNHNV, YYDKDF (reference sequence). Trimming removed 0 bases at V and 0 bases at J, with 6 bases between. The DNA of the CDR3 is TGTGCCACCAGCAGAGAGTATGGCTCCTACGAGCAGTACTTC. This sequence encodes CATSREYGSYEQYF. Full variable domain (remainder filled in from reference TRBV15 and TRBJ2-7): DAMVIQNPRYQVTQFGKPVTLSCSQTLNHNVMYWYQQKSSQAPKLLFHYYDKDFNNEADTPDNFQSRRPNTSFCFLDIRSPGLGDTAMYLCATSREYGSYEQYFGPGTRLTVT.

The sample holds a few counts of this clonotype. This CDR3 is CATSRDGLYGYTF. The DNA for the CDR3 is TGTGCCACCAGCAGAGATGGACTCTATGGCTACACCTTC. The chain uses TRBV15 and TRBJ1-2; the D is unclear. CDR1 and CDR2 from the germline V gene are LNHNV and YYDKDF (reference sequence). The CDR3 consists of 13 residues. V was clipped by 0 bases and J by 4 bases, with 6 bases between them.